This TCR beta chain was sequenced for a study of blood T cells in healthy people across ages. Notes on the study in general: For the donors, CMV status was unknown and possibly confounded expanded clonotype changes. The study could not conclusively compare naive and antigen-experienced cells, given its unsorted PBMCs.

This clonotype was detected only a few times. The antigen remains undetermined. The CDR3 runs to 16 residues. Germline values: CDR1 SGHTA, CDR2 FQGNSA. The V gene end was trimmed by 3 bases and the J gene end by 3 bases; junction bases not matched to a gene: 8. Alongside a J-beta primer mix, a sample-barcoded 5' primer served in a second PCR lasting about 6 to 11 cycles. MiXCR was run by TCRdb on the 5' RACE reads, yielding one entry per CDR3 protein. The sample has 1.5 million to 1.9 million distinct CDR3 sequences; approximately 42% are singletons. V is TRBV7-2 and J is TRBJ2-7; 10 bases agree with TRBD1. This TCR was recovered from a woman in her late teens or twenties in good health. Sequencing input: blood. The CDR3 sequence: CASSFQMGTGVYEQYF. CDR3 nucleotide sequence: TGTGCCAGCAGCTTTCAGATGGGGACAGGGGTCTACGAGCAGTACTTC.